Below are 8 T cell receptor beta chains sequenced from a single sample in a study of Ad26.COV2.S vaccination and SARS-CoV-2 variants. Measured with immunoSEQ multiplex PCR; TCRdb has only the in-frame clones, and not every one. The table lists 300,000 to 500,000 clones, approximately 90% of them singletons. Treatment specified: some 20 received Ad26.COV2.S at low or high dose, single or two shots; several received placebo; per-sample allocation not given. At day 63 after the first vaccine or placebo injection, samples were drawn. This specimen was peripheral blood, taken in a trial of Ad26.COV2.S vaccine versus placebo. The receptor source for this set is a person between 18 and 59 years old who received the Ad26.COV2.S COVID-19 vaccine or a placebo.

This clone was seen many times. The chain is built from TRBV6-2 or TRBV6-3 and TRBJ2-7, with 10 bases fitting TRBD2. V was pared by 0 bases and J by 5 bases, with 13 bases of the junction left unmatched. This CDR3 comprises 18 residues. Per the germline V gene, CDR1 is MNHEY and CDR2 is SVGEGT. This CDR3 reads CASSYSLLAGAFRDEQYF. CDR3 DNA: TGTGCCAGCAGTTACTCGCTTCTAGCGGGGGCCTTCAGGGACGAGCAGTACTTC.

The CDR3 region is CASSQQVDTEAFF. CDR3 in DNA: TGTGCCAGCAGCCAGCAGGTGGACACTGAAGCTTTCTTT. The J gene is TRBJ1-1, the V gene TRBV3-1 (or the pseudogene TRBV3-2); D ambiguous. Germline loops: CDR1 LGHDT, CDR2 YNNKEL (reference sequence). CDR3 length: 13 amino acids. Trimming took 3 bases from V and 3 from J, leaving 8 bases between them.

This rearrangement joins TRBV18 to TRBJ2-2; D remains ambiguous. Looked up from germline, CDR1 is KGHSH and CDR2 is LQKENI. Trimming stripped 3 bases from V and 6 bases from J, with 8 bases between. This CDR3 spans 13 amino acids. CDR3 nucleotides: TGTGCCAGCTCACCGCAAAAAGCCGGGGAGCTGTTTTTT. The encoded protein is CASSPQKAGELFF.

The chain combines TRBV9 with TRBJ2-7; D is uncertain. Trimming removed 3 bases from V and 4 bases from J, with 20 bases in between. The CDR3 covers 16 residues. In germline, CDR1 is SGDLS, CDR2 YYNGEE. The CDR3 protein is CASSALAGRPRYEQYF. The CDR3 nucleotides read TGTGCCAGCAGCGCCCTGGCCGGCCGCCCCAGGTACGAGCAGTACTTC.

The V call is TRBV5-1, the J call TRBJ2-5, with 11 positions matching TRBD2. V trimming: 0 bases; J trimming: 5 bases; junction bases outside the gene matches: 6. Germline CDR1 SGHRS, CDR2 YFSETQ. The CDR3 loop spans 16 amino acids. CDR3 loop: CASSLVLAGGMETQYF. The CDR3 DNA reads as TGCGCCAGCAGCTTGGTCCTAGCGGGGGGTATGGAGACCCAGTACTTC.

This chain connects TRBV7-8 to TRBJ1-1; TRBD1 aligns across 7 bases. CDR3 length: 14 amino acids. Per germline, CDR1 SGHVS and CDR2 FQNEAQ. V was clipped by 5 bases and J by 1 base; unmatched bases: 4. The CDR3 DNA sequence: TGTGCCAGCAGCCCAGGGGGAAGGAACACTGAAGCTTTCTTT. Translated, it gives CASSPGGRNTEAFF. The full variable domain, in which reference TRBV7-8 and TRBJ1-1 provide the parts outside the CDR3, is GAGVSQSPRYKVAKRGQDVALRCDPISGHVSLFWYQQALGQGPEFLTYFQNEAQLDKSGLPSDRFFAERPEGSVSTLKIQRTQQEDSAVYLCASSPGGRNTEAFFGQGTRLTVV.

CDR3 sequence (DNA): TGTGCCAGTTCCCTGGTGGAGGGGAACTACGAGCAGTACTTC. Protein sequence: CASSLVEGNYEQYF. The chain has TRBV18 and TRBJ2-7, with D tentatively TRBD2 (6 bases). The CDR3 has 14 residues. Germline V gene sequence: CDR1 KGHSH, CDR2 LQKENI. The V end lost 9 bases, the J end lost 3 bases, and 18 bases lay between the germline ends.

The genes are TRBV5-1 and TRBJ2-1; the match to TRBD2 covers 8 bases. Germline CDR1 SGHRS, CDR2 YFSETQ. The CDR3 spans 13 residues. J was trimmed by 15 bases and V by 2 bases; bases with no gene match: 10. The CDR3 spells CASSFRTSGRPFF. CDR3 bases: TGCGCCAGCAGCTTCCGTACTAGCGGTAGACCGTTCTTC.